The rows below give T cell receptor beta chains drawn from one sample of a study of T cells in narcolepsy. Assay used: immunoSEQ multiplex PCR; TCRdb lists only in-frame clones, some missing. The sample yields about 30,000 clones, roughly 82% seen once. The sequencing sample was made of CD45RA- memory CD4+ T cells from PBMCs. These receptors originate from a human donor with narcolepsy. Each CDR3 is given with its conserved first and last residue. A D gene is named only where the DNA matches it firmly. Clone size appears in some rows only: once, few, many, or a class for an expanded clone.

v_gene	abundance	j_gene	d_gene	CDR3aa	CDR3nt
TRBV6-1	NA	TRBJ2-7	TRBD1	CATRDSGSYEQYF	TGTGCCACCCGGGACAGCGGCTCCTACGAGCAGTACTTC
TRBV2	NA	TRBJ2-2	NA	CASSVLLGTGELFF	TGTGCCAGCAGTGTCCTCTTGGGCACCGGGGAGCTGTTTTTT
TRBV4-1	NA	TRBJ2-2	TRBD2	CASSQETGGSSGELFF	TGCGCCAGCAGCCAAGAAACGGGCGGGAGTTCCGGGGAGCTGTTTTTT
TRBV6-5	NA	TRBJ1-5	TRBD1	CASSRGRGDQPQHF	TGTGCCAGCAGTAGGGGGCGCGGGGATCAGCCCCAGCATTTT
TRBV28	NA	TRBJ2-7	TRBD2	CASSSIGTSGAPYEQYF	TGTGCCAGCAGTTCTATCGGGACTAGCGGGGCCCCCTACGAGCAGTACTTC
TRBV6-1	NA	TRBJ2-3	NA	CASSQGRSTDTQYF	TGTGCCAGCAGTCAAGGAAGGAGCACAGATACGCAGTATTTT
TRBV29-1	NA	TRBJ2-3	NA	CSVAAAVADTQYF	TGCAGCGTTGCGGCCGCCGTTGCAGATACGCAGTATTTT
TRBV9	NA	TRBJ1-4	NA	CASSVVVGPEEKLFF	TGTGCCAGCAGCGTAGTCGTGGGGCCAGAGGAAAAACTGTTTTTT
TRBV28	NA	TRBJ1-3	NA	CASIPLPLDSSLSGNTIYF	TGTGCCAGCATCCCTTTGCCCTTGGACAGTAGTCTCTCTGGAAACACCATATATTTT
TRBV10-2	NA	TRBJ2-5	NA	CASSGTTQGTQYF	TGCGCCAGCAGTGGGACTACCCAGGGGACCCAGTACTTC
TRBV28	NA	TRBJ2-3	NA	CASSWSTDTQYF	TGTGCCAGCAGTTGGAGCACAGATACGCAGTATTTT
TRBV7-2	once	TRBJ2-1	NA	CASSLVSGDNEQFF	TGTGCCAGCAGCTTAGTGTCAGGGGACAATGAGCAGTTCTTC
TRBV6-1	NA	TRBJ2-1	TRBD2	CASRQRGTNNEQFF	TGTGCCAGCAGACAGCGGGGCACAAACAATGAGCAGTTCTTC
TRBV5-5	NA	TRBJ2-7	NA	CASSSPLRTVSNEQYF	TGTGCCAGCAGCTCGCCCCTCAGGACAGTGTCCAACGAGCAGTACTTC
TRBV11-2	NA	TRBJ2-7	TRBD1	CASRKGQGGKSYEQYF	TGTGCCAGCAGGAAAGGACAGGGGGGAAAATCCTACGAGCAGTACTTC
TRBV5-1	NA	TRBJ2-5	TRBD1	CASSTTGTGQETQYF	TGCGCCAGCAGCACGACCGGGACAGGGCAAGAGACCCAGTACTTC
TRBV29-1	NA	TRBJ1-1	TRBD1	CSVGTGRLNTEAFF	TGCAGCGTTGGGACAGGGCGGCTGAACACTGAAGCTTTCTTT
TRBV5-5	NA	TRBJ2-2	NA	CASSLGAHGTGELFF	TGTGCCAGCAGCCTAGGGGCCCATGGGACCGGGGAGCTGTTTTTT
TRBV5-1	NA	TRBJ1-3	TRBD1	CASSSDRPGNTIYF	TGCGCCAGCAGCTCGGACAGGCCGGGAAACACCATATATTTT
TRBV7-6	NA	TRBJ2-3	NA	CASSLSYSPTDTQYF	TGTGCCAGCAGCTTAAGTTACAGCCCCACAGATACGCAGTATTTT
TRBV28	NA	TRBJ2-1	TRBD2	CASRGGLGLYNEQFF	TGTGCCAGCAGGGGGGGACTAGGACTCTACAATGAGCAGTTCTTC
TRBV10-1	NA	TRBJ2-4	TRBD1	CASSDYTGTESMGAKNIQYF	TGCGCCAGCAGTGATTATACCGGGACAGAATCTATGGGAGCCAAAAACATTCAGTACTTC
TRBV6-1	NA	TRBJ1-1	NA	CASSEPGMNTEAFF	TGTGCCAGCAGTGAACCGGGTATGAACACTGAAGCTTTCTTT
TRBV5-6	once	TRBJ2-5	TRBD2	CASSHGLAGSVGLETQYF	TGTGCCAGCAGCCACGGACTAGCGGGTAGTGTCGGTTTGGAGACCCAGTACTTC
TRBV29-1	NA	TRBJ2-7	TRBD2	CSVAILEAGVLEQYF	TGCAGCGTGGCAATACTAGAGGCGGGAGTCTTAGAGCAGTACTTC
TRBV2	NA	TRBJ1-4	TRBD1	CASSSRQGYNEKLFF	TGTGCCAGCTCGTCCAGACAGGGTTATAATGAAAAACTGTTTTTT
TRBV15	NA	TRBJ2-1	TRBD2	CATSRVSGGPYNEQFF	TGTGCCACCAGCAGAGTTTCGGGGGGTCCCTACAATGAGCAGTTCTTC
TRBV19	NA	TRBJ1-1	NA	CASSIVGSSNTEAFF	TGTGCCAGTAGTATAGTGGGGTCCTCGAACACTGAAGCTTTCTTT
TRBV6-1	NA	TRBJ2-7	NA	CASSDSPSYEQYF	TGTGCCAGCAGTGACTCCCCTTCCTACGAGCAGTACTTC
TRBV28	NA	TRBJ1-1	NA	CASRTGGGLTEAFF	TGTGCCAGCAGAACGGGGGGGGGCTTGACTGAAGCTTTCTTT
TRBV20-1	NA	TRBJ1-5	NA	CSARKGQPQHF	TGCAGTGCTCGGAAAGGTCAGCCCCAGCATTTT
TRBV18	NA	TRBJ2-2	TRBD2	CASSPRLAGGNTGELFF	TGTGCCAGCTCACCAAGGCTAGCGGGAGGCAACACCGGGGAGCTGTTTTTT
TRBV7-8	NA	TRBJ2-7	NA	CASSLWSTVSYEQYF	TGTGCCAGCAGCTTATGGTCCACAGTATCCTACGAGCAGTACTTC
TRBV6-5	NA	TRBJ2-7	NA	CASSAQGNEQYF	TGTGCCAGCAGTGCACAGGGAAACGAGCAGTACTTC
TRBV5-1	NA	TRBJ2-7	TRBD2	CASSLGSGSIEQYF	TGCGCCAGCAGCTTGGGTAGCGGGAGCATCGAGCAGTACTTC
TRBV7-9	NA	TRBJ2-7	NA	CASSLGSGSDEQYF	TGTGCCAGCAGCTTAGGGTCCGGATCTGACGAGCAGTACTTC
TRBV28	NA	TRBJ1-4	NA	CASSLPGRKLFF	TGTGCCAGCAGTCTACCGGGGCGTAAACTGTTTTTT
TRBV28	NA	TRBJ2-1	TRBD2	CASSLSRGLGSSYNEQFF	TGTGCCAGCAGTTTATCCCGCGGACTAGGAAGCTCCTACAATGAGCAGTTCTTC
TRBV10-1	NA	TRBJ2-1	TRBD1	CASSRNQDRGHEQFF	TGCGCCAGCAGTAGAAATCAGGACAGGGGCCATGAGCAGTTCTTC
TRBV28	NA	TRBJ1-2	NA	CASSRLLGFNYGYTF	TGTGCCAGCAGCAGATTGCTGGGGTTTAACTATGGCTACACCTTC
TRBV4-1	few	TRBJ2-1	NA	CASSPGERAGRDEQFF	TGCGCCAGCAGCCCAGGGGAGCGGGCCGGAAGGGATGAGCAGTTCTTC
TRBV10-3	few	TRBJ2-7	NA	CAISEQPLGEQYF	TGTGCCATCAGTGAGCAGCCCTTGGGCGAGCAGTACTTC
TRBV5-4	NA	TRBJ2-2	NA	CASSLGDQGVGGELFF	TGTGCCAGCAGCTTGGGGGACCAGGGCGTCGGCGGGGAGCTGTTTTTT
TRBV7-3	few	TRBJ2-5	TRBD1	CASSPQFGQEETQYF	TGTGCCAGCAGCCCCCAATTCGGACAGGAAGAGACCCAGTACTTC
TRBV28	NA	TRBJ2-3	NA	CASRLGEVVDTQYF	TGTGCCAGCAGACTCGGGGAGGTGGTAGATACGCAGTATTTT
TRBV28	few	TRBJ2-4	NA	CASSLSTAPLQYF	TGTGCCAGCAGTCTCTCTACGGCGCCCCTTCAGTACTTC
TRBV14	NA	TRBJ2-3	NA	CASSQDLGGTDTQYF	TGTGCCAGCAGCCAAGATTTAGGAGGAACAGATACGCAGTATTTT
TRBV6-1	NA	TRBJ1-5	NA	CASSEAGTYQPQHF	TGTGCCAGCAGTGAAGCTGGGACATATCAGCCCCAGCATTTT
TRBV27	NA	TRBJ1-1	NA	CATKTTGTNTEAFF	TGTGCCACTAAAACCACAGGGACGAACACTGAAGCTTTCTTT
TRBV28	medium-sized	TRBJ2-7	TRBD1	CASSLGTGKYEQYF	TGTGCCAGCAGCCTCGGGACAGGGAAGTACGAGCAGTACTTC